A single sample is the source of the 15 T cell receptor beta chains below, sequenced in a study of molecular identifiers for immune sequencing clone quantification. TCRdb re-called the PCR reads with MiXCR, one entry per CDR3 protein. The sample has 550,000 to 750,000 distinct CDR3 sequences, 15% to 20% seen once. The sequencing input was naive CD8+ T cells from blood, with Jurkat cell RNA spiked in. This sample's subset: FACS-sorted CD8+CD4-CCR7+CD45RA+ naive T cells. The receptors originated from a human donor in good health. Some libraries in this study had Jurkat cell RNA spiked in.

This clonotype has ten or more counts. The DNA for the CDR3 is TGTGCCAGCAGTGACAGCGGGAGGGCCTACGAGCAGTACTTC. Translated: CASSDSGRAYEQYF. The J gene is TRBJ2-7, the V gene TRBV25-1; the match to TRBD2 covers 10 bases. The CDR3 loop spans 14 amino acids. J gave up 2 bases and V 3 bases, and 1 base lay outside the gene matches. Per germline, CDR1 MGHDK and CDR2 SYGVNS.

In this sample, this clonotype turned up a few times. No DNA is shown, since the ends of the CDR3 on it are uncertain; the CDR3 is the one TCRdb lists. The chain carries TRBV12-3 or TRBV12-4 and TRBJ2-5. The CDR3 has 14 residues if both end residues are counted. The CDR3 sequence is CASSSSEYQETQYF.

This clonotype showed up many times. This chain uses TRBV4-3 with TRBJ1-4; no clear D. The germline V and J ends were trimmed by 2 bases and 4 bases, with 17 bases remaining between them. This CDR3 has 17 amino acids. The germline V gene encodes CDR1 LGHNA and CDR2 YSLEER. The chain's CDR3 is CASSQLSLGSINEKLFF. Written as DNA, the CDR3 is TGCGCCAGCAGCCAACTATCTCTAGGCAGCATTAATGAAAAACTGTTTTTT.

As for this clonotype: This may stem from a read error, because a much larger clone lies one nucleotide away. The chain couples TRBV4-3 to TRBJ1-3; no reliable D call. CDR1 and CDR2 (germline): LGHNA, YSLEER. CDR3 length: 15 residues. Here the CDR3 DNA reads TGCGCCAGCAGCCAAGATCGCCGCTCTGGAAGCACCATATATTTT. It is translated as CASSQDRRSGSTIYF.

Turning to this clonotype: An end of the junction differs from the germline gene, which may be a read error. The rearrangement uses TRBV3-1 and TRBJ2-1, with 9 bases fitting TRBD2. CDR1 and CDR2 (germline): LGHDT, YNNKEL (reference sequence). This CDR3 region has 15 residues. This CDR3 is CAGSHLAGSYNEQFF. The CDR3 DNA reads TGTGCCGGCAGCCACCTAGCGGGAAGTTACAATGAGCAGTTCTTC.

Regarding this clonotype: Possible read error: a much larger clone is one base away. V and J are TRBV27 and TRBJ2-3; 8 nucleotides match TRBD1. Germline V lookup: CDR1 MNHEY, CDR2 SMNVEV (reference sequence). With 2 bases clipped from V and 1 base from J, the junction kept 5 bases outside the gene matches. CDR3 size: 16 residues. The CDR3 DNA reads TGTGCCAGCAGTTTAAGGACAGGGCTTGGCACAGATACGCAGTATTTT. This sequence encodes CASSLRTGLGTDTQYF.

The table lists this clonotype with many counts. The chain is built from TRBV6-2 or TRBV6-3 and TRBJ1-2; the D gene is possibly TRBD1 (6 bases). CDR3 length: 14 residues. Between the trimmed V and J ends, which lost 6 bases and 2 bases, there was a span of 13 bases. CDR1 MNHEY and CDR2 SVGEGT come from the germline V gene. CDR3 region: CASRHDRKNYGYTF. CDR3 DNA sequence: TGTGCCAGCAGGCATGACAGGAAGAACTATGGCTACACCTTC.

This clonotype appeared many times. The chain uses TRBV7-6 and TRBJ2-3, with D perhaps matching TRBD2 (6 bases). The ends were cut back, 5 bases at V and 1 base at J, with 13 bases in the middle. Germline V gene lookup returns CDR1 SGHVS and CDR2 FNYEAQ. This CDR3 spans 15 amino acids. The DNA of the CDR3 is TGTGCCAGCAGCGAACTAGCTCTTGGCACAGATACGCAGTATTTT. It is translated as CASSELALGTDTQYF.

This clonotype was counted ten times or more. The CDR3 DNA reads as TGTGCCAGCAGTAGTTGGGCAATGGAAGAGACCCAGTACTTC. This encodes CASSSWAMEETQYF. The chain combines TRBV28 with TRBJ2-5, with D hard to call. Trimming took 5 bases from V and 3 from J, leaving 13 bases between them. The V gene's germline CDR1 is MDHEN and CDR2 SYDVKM. This CDR3 is 14 amino acids long.

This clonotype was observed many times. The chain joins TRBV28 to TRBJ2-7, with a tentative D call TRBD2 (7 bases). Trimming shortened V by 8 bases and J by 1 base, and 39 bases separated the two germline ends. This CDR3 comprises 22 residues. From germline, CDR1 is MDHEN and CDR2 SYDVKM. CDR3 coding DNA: TGTGCCAGCCCTGGGGTAGGGGGTTCGGCTAGCGGAAAGCCGACCCATTCCTACGAGCAGTACTTC. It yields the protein CASPGVGGSASGKPTHSYEQYF. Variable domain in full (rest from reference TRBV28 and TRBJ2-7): DVKVTQSSRYLVKRTGEKVFLECVQDMDHENMFWYRQDPGLGLRLIYFSYDVKMKEKGDIPEGYSVSREKKERFSLILESASTNQTSMYLCASPGVGGSASGKPTHSYEQYFGPGTRLTVT.

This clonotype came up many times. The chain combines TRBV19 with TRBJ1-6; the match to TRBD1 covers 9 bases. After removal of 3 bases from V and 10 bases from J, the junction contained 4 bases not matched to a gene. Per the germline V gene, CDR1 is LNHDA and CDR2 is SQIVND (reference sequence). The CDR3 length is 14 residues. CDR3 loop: CASSILTGGSPLHF. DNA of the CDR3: TGTGCCAGTAGTATTCTGACAGGGGGATCACCCCTCCACTTT.

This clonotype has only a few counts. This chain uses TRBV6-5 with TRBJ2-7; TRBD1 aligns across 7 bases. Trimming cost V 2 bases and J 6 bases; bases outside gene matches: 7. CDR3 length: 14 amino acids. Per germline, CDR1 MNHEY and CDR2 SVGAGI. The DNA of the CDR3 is TGTGCCAGCAGTTACCTCGCGACAGGGTCCGAGCAGTACTTC. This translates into CASSYLATGSEQYF.

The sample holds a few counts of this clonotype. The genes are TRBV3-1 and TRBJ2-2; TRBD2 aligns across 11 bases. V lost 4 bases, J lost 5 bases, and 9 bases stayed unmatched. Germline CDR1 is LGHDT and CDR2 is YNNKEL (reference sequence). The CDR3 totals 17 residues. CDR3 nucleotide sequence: TGTGCCAGCAGCCCGATAGCGGGGGGGATCGGGACCGGGGAGCTGTTTTTT. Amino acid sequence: CASSPIAGGIGTGELFF.

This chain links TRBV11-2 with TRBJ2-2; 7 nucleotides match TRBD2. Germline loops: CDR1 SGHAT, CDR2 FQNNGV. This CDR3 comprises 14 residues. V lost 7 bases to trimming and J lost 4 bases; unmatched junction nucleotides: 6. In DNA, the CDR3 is TGTGCCAGCAAGGAGACTAGCAGCACCGGGGAGCTGTTTTTT. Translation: CASKETSSTGELFF.

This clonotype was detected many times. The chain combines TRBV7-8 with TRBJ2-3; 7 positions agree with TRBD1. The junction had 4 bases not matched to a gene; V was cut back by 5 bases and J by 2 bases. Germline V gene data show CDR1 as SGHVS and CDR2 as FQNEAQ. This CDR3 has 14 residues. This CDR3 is CASSTTGSTDTQYF. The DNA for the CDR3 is TGTGCCAGCAGCACGACAGGGTCCACAGATACGCAGTATTTT.